Listed below are T cell receptor beta chains from one sample, sequenced in a study of blood T cell repertoires in COVID-19. The method was immunoSEQ multiplex PCR; TCRdb's version includes in-frame clones alone and lacks a portion of them. The top ten hold over 1.5% of the sample, which has over 200,000 clones, roughly nine tenths seen once. The sample comprised peripheral blood. These receptor sequences come from a man aged 35 to 55 with active or convalescent COVID-19. CDR3s include the opening cysteine and the closing phenylalanine or tryptophan. A D gene is named only where the DNA matches it firmly. Clone size appears in some rows only: once, few, many, or a class for an expanded clone.

abundance: NA; v_gene: TRBV9; d_gene: TRBD1; j_gene: TRBJ1-3; CDR3nt: TGTGCCAGCAGCGAGACAGGGGCTGGAAACACCATATATTTT; CDR3aa: CASSETGAGNTIYF
abundance: NA; v_gene: TRBV27; d_gene: TRBD2; j_gene: TRBJ2-2; CDR3nt: TGTGCCAGCAGTTTTCGGACTAGCGGGAGCTATAACACCGGGGAGCTGTTTTTT; CDR3aa: CASSFRTSGSYNTGELFF
abundance: NA; v_gene: TRBV10-3; d_gene: NA; j_gene: TRBJ1-4; CDR3nt: TGTGCCATCAGTGATCCGACGGGGGGGGATGAAAAACTGTTTTTT; CDR3aa: CAISDPTGGDEKLFF
abundance: NA; v_gene: TRBV7-9; d_gene: NA; j_gene: TRBJ2-7; CDR3nt: TGTGCCAGCAGCCCGAGCTCCTACGAGCAGTACTTC; CDR3aa: CASSPSSYEQYF
abundance: NA; v_gene: TRBV28; d_gene: TRBD1; j_gene: TRBJ1-1; CDR3nt: TGTGCCATCCAGGACAGGGAGAACACTGAAGCTTTCTTT; CDR3aa: CAIQDRENTEAFF
abundance: NA; v_gene: TRBV24-1; d_gene: TRBD1; j_gene: TRBJ2-1; CDR3nt: TGTGCCACCAGTGATTCCGGGACAGGGCTCTACAATGAGCAGTTCTTC; CDR3aa: CATSDSGTGLYNEQFF
abundance: NA; v_gene: TRBV5-1; d_gene: NA; j_gene: TRBJ1-1; CDR3nt: TGCGCCAGCCAGCCGGTACAGGGCCAAGGGGACACTGAAGCTTTCTTT; CDR3aa: CASQPVQGQGDTEAFF
abundance: NA; v_gene: TRBV7-8; d_gene: NA; j_gene: TRBJ1-1; CDR3nt: TGTGCCAGCAGCTTTTTGCAGACTGAAGCTTTCTTT; CDR3aa: CASSFLQTEAFF
abundance: once; v_gene: TRBV9; d_gene: TRBD1; j_gene: TRBJ2-7; CDR3nt: TGTGCCAGCAGCGCACAGGGGGGCGAGCAGTACTTC; CDR3aa: CASSAQGGEQYF
abundance: NA; v_gene: TRBV19; d_gene: TRBD1; j_gene: TRBJ1-2; CDR3nt: TGTGCCAGTAGTATCACAGGGGACTATGGCTACACCTTC; CDR3aa: CASSITGDYGYTF
abundance: NA; v_gene: TRBV5-1; d_gene: TRBD1; j_gene: TRBJ1-4; CDR3nt: TGCGCCAGCGGGGATCGACAGGGATCAGGTGAAAAACTGTTTTTT; CDR3aa: CASGDRQGSGEKLFF
abundance: NA; v_gene: TRBV15; d_gene: TRBD1; j_gene: TRBJ1-3; CDR3nt: TGTGCCACCAGCAGAGACCCGTTGGCAGGGGGCTCTGGAAACACCATATATTTT; CDR3aa: CATSRDPLAGGSGNTIYF
abundance: NA; v_gene: TRBV28; d_gene: NA; j_gene: TRBJ1-1; CDR3nt: TGTGCCAGCAAGACTAGTAACACTGAAGCTTTCTTT; CDR3aa: CASKTSNTEAFF
abundance: NA; v_gene: TRBV19; d_gene: TRBD1; j_gene: TRBJ1-2; CDR3nt: TGTGCCAGTAGTTGGACAGGGCCATATGGCTACACCTTC; CDR3aa: CASSWTGPYGYTF
abundance: NA; v_gene: TRBV5-1; d_gene: NA; j_gene: TRBJ2-5; CDR3nt: TGCGCCAGCAGCTTGGGAGTTGTTGGGGGCGAAGGTAGGAAGACCCAGTACTTC; CDR3aa: CASSLGVVGGEGRKTQYF
abundance: once; v_gene: TRBV7-2; d_gene: TRBD1; j_gene: TRBJ1-6; CDR3nt: TGTGCCAGCAGCCCACCGAACAGGGGTTCACCCCTCCACTTT; CDR3aa: CASSPPNRGSPLHF